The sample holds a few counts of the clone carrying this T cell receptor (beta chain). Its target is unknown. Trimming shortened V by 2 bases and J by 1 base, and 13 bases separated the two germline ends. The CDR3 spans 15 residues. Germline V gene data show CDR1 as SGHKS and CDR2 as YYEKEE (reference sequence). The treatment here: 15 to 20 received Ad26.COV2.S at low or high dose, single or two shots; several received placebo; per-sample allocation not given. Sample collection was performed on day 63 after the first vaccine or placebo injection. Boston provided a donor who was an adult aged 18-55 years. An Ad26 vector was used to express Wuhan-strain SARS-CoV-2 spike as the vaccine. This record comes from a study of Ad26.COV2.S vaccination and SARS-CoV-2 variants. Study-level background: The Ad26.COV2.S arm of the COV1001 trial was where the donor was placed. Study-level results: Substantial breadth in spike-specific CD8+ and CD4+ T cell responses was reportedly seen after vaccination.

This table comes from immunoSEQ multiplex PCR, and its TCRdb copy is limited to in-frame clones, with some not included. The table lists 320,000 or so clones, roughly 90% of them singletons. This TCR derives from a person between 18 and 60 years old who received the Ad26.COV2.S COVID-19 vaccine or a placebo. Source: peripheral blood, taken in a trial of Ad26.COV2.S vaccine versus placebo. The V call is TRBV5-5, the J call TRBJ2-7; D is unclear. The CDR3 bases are TGTGCCAGCAGCTTTCAACGAGGTGTATCCTACGAGCAGTACGTC. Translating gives CASSFQRGVSYEQYV.